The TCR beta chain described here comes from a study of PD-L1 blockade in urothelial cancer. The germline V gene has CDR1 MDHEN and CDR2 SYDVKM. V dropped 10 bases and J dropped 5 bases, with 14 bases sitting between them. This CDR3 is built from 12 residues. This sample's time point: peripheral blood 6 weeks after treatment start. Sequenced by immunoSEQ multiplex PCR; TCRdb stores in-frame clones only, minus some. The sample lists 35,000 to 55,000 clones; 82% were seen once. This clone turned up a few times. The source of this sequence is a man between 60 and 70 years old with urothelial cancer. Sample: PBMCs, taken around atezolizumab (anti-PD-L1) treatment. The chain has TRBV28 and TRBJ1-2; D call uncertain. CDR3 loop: CATRIAAYGYTF. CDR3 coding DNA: TGTGCCACCAGAATCGCGGCATATGGCTACACCTTC.